This entry features one T cell receptor (beta chain) sequence. These data are taken from a study of CD8 T cells in Susac syndrome. Study-level information: When their blood was taken, the Susac syndrome patients had either not yet had any therapy, were taking corticosteroids, or were taking intravenous immunoglobulin alone.

This CDR3 comprises 13 residues. With 8 bases removed from V and 5 bases from J, the gap between germline ends came to 13 bases. Per the germline V gene, CDR1 is LNHDA and CDR2 is SQIVND (reference sequence). Reverse transcription of roughly 0.5 to 1 ug RNA was carried out with random hexamers. Via MiXCR, TCRdb re-called the immunoSEQ multiplex PCR reads, giving one row per CDR3 protein. This table holds some 140,000 distinct CDR3 sequences, 95% found once. The chain carries TRBV19 and TRBJ2-1; D not certain. This sequence was found in a human donor with Susac syndrome. The sequenced material came from CD8+ T cells from PBMCs. As DNA, the CDR3 is TGTGCCAGTGGAATGGACGGAAACAATGAGCAGTTCTTC. This sequence encodes CASGMDGNNEQFF.